One sample yielded the 17 T cell receptor beta chains listed below, sequenced in a study of T-cell memory formation after mild COVID-19. MiXCR, applied by TCRdb to the 5' RACE reads, yields one record per CDR3 protein. The profile shows about 210,000 distinct CDR3 sequences, roughly 27% of them singletons. The specimen sequenced was PBMCs or a T cell subset sorted from them (not recorded which). These TCRs come from an adult woman who had mild COVID-19 (a few samples of this study predate the infection). Cell type and time point are not known.

The genes are TRBV4-1 and TRBJ2-7; tentatively, D is TRBD1 (6 bases). CDR1 MGHRA and CDR2 YSYEKL come from the germline V gene. The CDR3 is made up of 13 amino acids. V dropped 4 bases and J dropped 2 bases, with 9 bases sitting between them. Here the CDR3 DNA reads TGCGCCAGCAGCCCGGGGACACCCTACGAGCAGTACTTC. Protein: CASSPGTPYEQYF.

V usage is TRBV11-3 and J usage is TRBJ2-5, with a weak D call TRBD2 (5 bases). CDR3 size: 12 residues. CDR1 and CDR2 (germline): SGHNT, YENEEA. V shed 5 bases and J shed 5 bases, with 9 bases lying between them. DNA for the CDR3: TGTGCCAGCAGCCCGAGGGCGGAGACCCAGTACTTC. Residues: CASSPRAETQYF.

This clonotype turned up a few times. The chain recombines TRBV18 with TRBJ2-1, with D unresolved. From germline, CDR1 is KGHSH and CDR2 LQKENI. The CDR3 is 17 residues long. Trimming pared 0 bases from V and 2 bases from J, leaving 14 bases between. The CDR3 here is CASSPPAPAGPYNEQFF. The CDR3 bases are TGTGCCAGCTCACCACCGGCTCCGGCAGGACCCTACAATGAGCAGTTCTTC. The full variable domain, rest sourced from reference TRBV18 and TRBJ2-1, is NAGVMQNPRHLVRRRGQEARLRCSPMKGHSHVYWYRQLPEEGLKFMVYLQKENIIDESGMPKERFSAEFPKEGPSILRIQQVVRGDSAAYFCASSPPAPAGPYNEQFFGPGTRLTVL.

The chain uses TRBV30 and TRBJ2-5, with a possible D match to TRBD1 (5 bases). This CDR3 comprises 13 residues. Germline CDR1 is GTSNPN and CDR2 is SVGIG (reference sequence). The germline V and J ends were trimmed by 3 bases and 2 bases, with 10 bases remaining between them. The CDR3 DNA reads TGTGCCTGGAGGAAGGACACTCAAGAGACCCAGTACTTC. Translation: CAWRKDTQETQYF.

This chain joins TRBV3-1 and TRBJ2-1; maybe TRBD2 (6 bases). Trimming left V 5 bases short and J 8 bases short, with 19 bases between. Germline CDR1 reads LGHDT; CDR2 reads YNNKEL (reference sequence). This CDR3 comprises 15 residues. The CDR3 is CASSAWGVVKDEQFF. The CDR3 DNA is TGTGCCAGCAGCGCTTGGGGGGTTGTGAAAGATGAGCAGTTCTTC.

This sequence joins TRBV4-2 and TRBJ1-1; D is possibly TRBD1 (5 bases). V was pared by 0 bases and J by 8 bases, with 19 bases between. The CDR3 extends over 16 amino acids. Germline V gene lookup returns CDR1 LGHNA and CDR2 YNFKEQ. The CDR3 DNA sequence: TGTGCCAGCAGCCAAGAGGGGAGCTGGGGGGTAGGAGAAGCTTTCTTT. Translating gives CASSQEGSWGVGEAFF.

The rearrangement links TRBV18 to TRBJ1-5; D is undetermined. This CDR3 is built from 15 residues. V was pared by 3 bases and J by 3 bases, with 12 bases between. Germline V gene sequence: CDR1 KGHSH, CDR2 LQKENI. The CDR3 DNA is TGTGCCAGCTCACCCTCGGCGCCAGACAATCAGCCCCAGCATTTT. Encoded protein: CASSPSAPDNQPQHF.

V and J are TRBV24-1 and TRBJ2-2; 8 bases map to TRBD1. This CDR3 is built from 15 residues. Trimming at V came to 7 bases and at J to 5 bases, leaving 8 bases not matched to a gene. Germline loops: CDR1 KGHDR, CDR2 SFDVKD. CDR3 protein: CATRGQGAGTGELFF. As DNA, the CDR3 is TGTGCCACCAGGGGTCAGGGGGCAGGAACCGGGGAGCTGTTTTTT.

Worth noting for this clonotype: A much larger clone lies a single base off, so this may be a read error. The chain carries TRBV25-1 and TRBJ2-7; D gene unclear. V shed 6 bases and J shed 3 bases, with 6 bases lying between them. This CDR3 has 11 residues. Germline CDR1 is MGHDK and CDR2 is SYGVNS. The CDR3 sequence: CASSKNYEQYF. CDR3 DNA: TGTGCCAGCAGCAAAAACTACGAGCAGTACTTC.

This chain connects TRBV6-6 to TRBJ1-1; D is ambiguous. The V gene lost 5 bases and the J gene lost 1 base, with 2 bases spanning the gap. Germline V gives CDR1 MNHNY, CDR2 SVGAGI (reference sequence). The CDR3 runs 11 residues. This CDR3 reads CASSGNTEAFF. DNA for the CDR3: TGTGCCAGCAGTGGGAACACTGAAGCTTTCTTT.

This chain uses TRBV20-1 with TRBJ2-1; TRBD2 matches 11 bases. The CDR3 is made up of 17 amino acids. The V segment lost 4 bases and the J segment 8 bases; nucleotides outside the gene matches: 16. Germline values: CDR1 DFQATT, CDR2 SNEGSKA (reference sequence). In DNA, the CDR3 is TGCAGTGCTACCCCTGGGACTAGCGGAGCACCCGCGGATGAGCAGTTCTTC. Protein: CSATPGTSGAPADEQFF.

This clonotype was detected a few times. The chain uses TRBV6-1 and TRBJ1-5, with D unclear. The CDR3 consists of 11 residues. Trimming left V 11 bases short and J 9 bases short, with 14 bases between. Germline CDR1 MNHNS, CDR2 SASEGT. The CDR3 coding sequence is TGTGCCCTGGGAATAGATCTGCCCCAGCATTTT. Amino acid sequence: CALGIDLPQHF.

This clonotype turned up a few times. This chain links TRBV24-1 with TRBJ2-2, with 7 bases matching TRBD1. J gave up 3 bases and V 5 bases, and 14 bases lay outside the gene matches. CDR3 length: 18 residues. Germline V CDR1 and CDR2: KGHDR, SFDVKD. This CDR3 reads CATSALPKTGTYTGELFF. CDR3 DNA sequence: TGTGCCACCAGTGCCCTGCCCAAGACAGGGACGTACACCGGGGAGCTGTTTTTT.

The genes are TRBV30 and TRBJ1-6; D is ambiguous. This CDR3 has 12 amino acids. The germline V gene has CDR1 GTSNPN and CDR2 SVGIG (reference sequence). V lost 0 bases, J lost 9 bases, and 6 bases lay in between. This chain's CDR3 is CAWSVNRSPLHF. The CDR3 coding sequence is TGTGCCTGGAGTGTTAACCGTTCACCCCTCCACTTT.

This chain joins TRBV27 and TRBJ1-5; perhaps TRBD1 as D (5 bases). The V gene lost 1 base and the J gene lost 4 bases, with 11 bases spanning the gap. Germline assignment: CDR1 MNHEY and CDR2 SMNVEV (reference sequence). The CDR3 totals 15 residues. CDR3 in DNA: TGTGCCAGCAGTTTATTTGCGGGACCGAATCAGCCCCAGCATTTT. As protein: CASSLFAGPNQPQHF.

This clonotype was picked up many times. The rearrangement uses TRBV4-2 and TRBJ2-4, with D maybe TRBD2 (6 bases). CDR1 and CDR2 from the germline V gene are LGHNA and YNFKEQ. CDR3 length: 15 residues. The V gene lost 0 bases and the J gene lost 4 bases, with 10 bases spanning the gap. The CDR3 protein is CASSQEKAGKNIQYF. CDR3 DNA sequence: TGTGCCAGCAGCCAAGAAAAGGCGGGGAAAAACATTCAGTACTTC.

A note on this clonotype: Being one base from a much bigger clone, this may be a read error. The chain links TRBV20-1 to TRBJ1-1, with D perhaps matching TRBD1 (6 bases). The CDR3 is 13 residues long. Germline V lookup: CDR1 DFQATT, CDR2 SNEGSKA (reference sequence). The CDR3 DNA reads as TGCAGTGCTTCCCCCGGGGGGGCCACTGAAGCTTTATTT. Translation: CSASPGGATEALF.